This passage covers 17 T cell receptor beta chains from one sample sequenced in a study of T-cell memory formation after mild COVID-19. From the 5' RACE reads, TCRdb called clonotypes with MiXCR, one entry per CDR3 protein. Of a few hundred thousand distinct CDR3 sequences in the sample, just under 20% were seen once. The sample comprised PBMCs or a T cell subset sorted from them (not recorded which). These receptors were collected from a man between 18 and 35 years old who had mild COVID-19 (a few samples of this study predate the infection). Cell type and time point are not known.

V gene TRBV27 combines with J gene TRBJ2-3; tentatively, D is TRBD2 (5 bases). The CDR3 has 15 residues. CDR1 is MNHEY, CDR2 SMNVEV, per germline (reference sequence). V was trimmed by 5 bases and J by 4 bases, leaving 16 bases between them. The CDR3 DNA sequence: TGTGCCAGCAGTATACGACTAAGCGAGGCAGATACGCAGTATTTT. Amino acids: CASSIRLSEADTQYF.

This clonotype was counted between two and nine times. The V gene is TRBV7-2, the J gene TRBJ2-5; 10 positions match TRBD2. The J segment lost 3 bases and the V segment lost 5 bases, leaving 3 bases of the junction unmatched. The CDR3 extends over 14 amino acids. Germline values: CDR1 SGHTA, CDR2 FQGNSA. CDR3 residues: CASSLSGGKETQYF. In DNA, the CDR3 is TGTGCCAGCAGCCTTAGCGGGGGGAAAGAGACCCAGTACTTC. Supplemented by reference TRBV7-2 and TRBJ2-5, the full variable domain reads GAGVSQSPSNKVTEKGKDVELRCDPISGHTALYWYRQSLGQGLEFLIYFQGNSAPDKSGLPSDRFSAERTGGSVSTLTIQRTQQEDSAVYLCASSLSGGKETQYFGPGTRLLVL.

The chain recombines TRBV21-1 with TRBJ2-3; no DNA check was done on the table's D call, TRBD1. TRBV21-1 is assigned pseudogene status. The CDR3 is made up of 14 amino acids. The CDR3 DNA reads TGTGCCAGCACCTCCCGGGACGGAACAGATACGCAGTATTTT. This sequence encodes CASTSRDGTDTQYF.

Only a few counts were recorded for this clonotype. The V and J genes are TRBV5-1 and TRBJ2-3; tentatively, D is TRBD1 (6 bases). The V gene's germline CDR1 is SGHRS and CDR2 YFSETQ. The V end lost 8 bases, the J end lost 1 base, and 14 bases lay between the germline ends. This CDR3 has 14 amino acids. The CDR3 nucleotides read TGCGCCAGTCTAAGGGGGTCCGGCACAGATACGCAGTATTTT. Translation gives CASLRGSGTDTQYF. Full variable domain (rest looked up from reference TRBV5-1 and TRBJ2-3): KAGVTQTPRYLIKTRGQQVTLSCSPISGHRSVSWYQQTPGQGLQFLFEYFSETQRNKGNFPGRFSGRQFSNSRSEMNVSTLELGDSALYLCASLRGSGTDTQYFGPGTRLTVL.

This clonotype appeared many times. The rearrangement joins TRBV29-1 to TRBJ2-1, with D perhaps being TRBD1 or TRBD2 (6 bases each). Trimming shortened V by 5 bases and J by 0 bases, and 14 bases separated the two germline ends. CDR1 is SQVTM and CDR2 is ANQGSEA in the germline V gene. The CDR3 loop spans 15 amino acids. Written as DNA, the CDR3 is TGCAGCGTTAACGGGGGCTCAAACTCCTACAATGAGCAGTTCTTC. Protein product: CSVNGGSNSYNEQFF.

The rearrangement joins TRBV6-5 to TRBJ2-7; D is undetermined. This CDR3 region has 14 residues. The V and J ends lost 0 bases and 2 bases respectively, with 8 bases between them. The germline gives CDR1 MNHEY, CDR2 SVGAGI. In DNA, the CDR3 is TGTGCCAGCAGTTACTCACGGGTCACCTACGAGCAGTACTTC. The encoded protein is CASSYSRVTYEQYF.

This chain links TRBV28 with TRBJ1-5; D uncertain. The CDR3 contains 16 residues. V was cut by 7 bases and J by 2 bases, with 18 bases left in between. Germline V gene data show CDR1 as MDHEN and CDR2 as SYDVKM. The CDR3 bases are TGTGCCAGCACCTCCCTACGGGTGTACGGCAATCAGCCCCAGCATTTT. Amino acids: CASTSLRVYGNQPQHF.

V and J are TRBV9 and TRBJ2-3, with a weak D call TRBD2 (6 bases). V was shortened by 1 base and J by 7 bases, with 19 bases between the two germline ends. The CDR3 length is 16 residues. Germline CDR1 reads SGDLS; CDR2 reads YYNGEE. CDR3 loop: CASSVRGISGFNTQYF. CDR3 DNA sequence: TGTGCCAGCAGCGTAAGGGGTATCAGCGGGTTTAATACGCAGTATTTT.

The chain employs TRBV7-3 and TRBJ2-1; 7 nucleotides match TRBD2. After removal of 2 bases from V and 5 bases from J, the junction contained 9 bases not matched to a gene. The CDR3 is made up of 16 amino acids. Germline loops: CDR1 SGHTA, CDR2 FQGTGA. The CDR3, as DNA: TGTGCCAGCAGCTTACGGGAGCGGGGCTATCACAATGAGCAGTTCTTC. This encodes CASSLRERGYHNEQFF.

A few counts support this clonotype. V gene TRBV7-2 combines with J gene TRBJ2-7; 9 bases are a match to TRBD2. Trimming cost V 2 bases and J 0 bases; bases outside gene matches: 2. Germline CDR1 is SGHTA and CDR2 is FQGNSA. This CDR3 has 15 residues. The CDR3 loop is CASSLSGGTSYEQYF. The CDR3 region has the DNA TGTGCCAGCAGCTTAAGCGGGGGGACCTCCTACGAGCAGTACTTC.

This clonotype came up a few times. The chain couples TRBV6-2 or TRBV6-3 to TRBJ1-1, with unresolved D. Germline CDR1 MNHEY, CDR2 SVGEGT. Trimming stripped 2 bases from V and 0 bases from J, with 1 base between. The CDR3 spans 12 residues. The CDR3 DNA sequence: TGTGCCAGCAGTTACCTGAACACTGAAGCTTTCTTT. Encoded protein: CASSYLNTEAFF.

The CDR3 DNA reads TGTGCCAGCAGCCCCCTCGAGATGGAGCAGTTCTTC. This sequence encodes CASSPLEMEQFF. The chain combines TRBV7-9 with TRBJ2-1; D gene ambiguous. CDR3 length: 12 residues. Looked up from germline, CDR1 is SEHNR and CDR2 is FQNEAQ (reference sequence). Trimming removed 5 bases at V and 10 bases at J, with 12 bases between.

This clonotype occurred many times. The V and J genes are TRBV12-3 or TRBV12-4 and TRBJ1-5, with 9 positions matching TRBD1. This CDR3 has 16 amino acids. Trimming cost V 2 bases and J 7 bases; bases outside gene matches: 9. CDR3 loop: CASSLPGQGRGQPQHF. DNA for the CDR3: TGTGCCAGCAGTTTACCGGGACAGGGCCGGGGCCAGCCCCAGCATTTT.

The gene calls are TRBV4-3 and TRBJ1-5; D may be TRBD1 (5 bases). Germline CDR1 LGHNA, CDR2 YSLEER. Trimming removed 1 base from V and 4 bases from J, with 14 bases in between. This CDR3 has 16 amino acids. The CDR3 DNA reads as TGCGCCAGCAGCCAAGGTTTTGGGGCGGGTAATCAGCCCCAGCATTTT. It is translated as CASSQGFGAGNQPQHF.

There are a few counts of this clonotype. This sequence joins TRBV5-1 and TRBJ1-1; D gene uncertain. Trimming left V 5 bases short and J 0 bases short, with 11 bases between. Germline lookup yields CDR1 SGHRS and CDR2 YFSETQ. The CDR3 contains 14 residues. CDR3 residues: CASRSPGLNTEAFF. The CDR3 coding sequence is TGCGCCAGCAGGTCTCCGGGTTTGAACACTGAAGCTTTCTTT. Based on the CDR3 plus reference TRBV5-1 and TRBJ1-1, the full variable domain is KAGVTQTPRYLIKTRGQQVTLSCSPISGHRSVSWYQQTPGQGLQFLFEYFSETQRNKGNFPGRFSGRQFSNSRSEMNVSTLELGDSALYLCASRSPGLNTEAFFGQGTRLTVV.

This clonotype was seen at least ten times. This sequence joins TRBV6-4 and TRBJ2-3; TRBD2 is a possible D gene (6 bases). V was cut by 2 bases and J by 1 base, with 7 bases left in between. CDR1 is MRHNA and CDR2 is SNTAGT in the germline V gene. The CDR3 loop spans 14 amino acids. CDR3 sequence reads: CASSDGEGTDTQYF. The CDR3 region has the DNA TGTGCCAGCAGTGACGGGGAGGGCACAGATACGCAGTATTTT.

The chain carries TRBV3-1 and TRBJ2-3, with TRBD1 matching 8 bases. Germline values: CDR1 LGHDT, CDR2 YNNKEL (reference sequence). The ends lost 3 bases at V and 6 bases at J; junction bases unmatched: 8. This CDR3 is built from 15 residues. This chain's CDR3 is CASSQSGGSVDTQYF. The DNA for the CDR3 is TGTGCCAGCAGCCAGTCAGGGGGCTCGGTGGATACGCAGTATTTT.